This TCR beta chain was recovered during a study of Ad26.COV2.S vaccination and SARS-CoV-2 variants. Overall study: Once, or twice with 56 days between doses, Ad26.COV2.S was given intramuscularly. Study-wide points: Spike-specific TCR breadth was greater in vaccine than placebo recipients. Possibly, TCR breadth and depth analyses underestimated total T cell responses.

Treatment indicated: about 20 received Ad26.COV2.S at low or high dose, single or two shots; 5 received placebo; per-sample allocation not given. Sampling was performed 63 days after the first vaccine or placebo injection. Recruitment in Boston yielded a donor of adult age, 18-55 years. A note on this clone: Its antigen remains unknown.

The data were produced by immunoSEQ multiplex PCR, yet TCRdb's version contains in-frame clones alone and is incomplete. The sample has about 480,000 clones; roughly 89% are singletons. The length of the CDR3 is 15 residues. Germline CDR1 MNHEY, CDR2 SVGEGT. Trimming cost V 1 base and J 2 bases, with 11 bases left between them. The chain links TRBV6-2 or TRBV6-3 to TRBJ1-2, with D unclear. The clonotype originates from a person aged 18-65 years who received the Ad26.COV2.S COVID-19 vaccine or a placebo. The sequencing here drew on peripheral blood, taken in a trial of Ad26.COV2.S vaccine versus placebo. As DNA, the CDR3 is TGTGCCAGCAGTTACTTACGGCGACAAAACTATGGCTACACCTTC. This codes for CASSYLRRQNYGYTF.